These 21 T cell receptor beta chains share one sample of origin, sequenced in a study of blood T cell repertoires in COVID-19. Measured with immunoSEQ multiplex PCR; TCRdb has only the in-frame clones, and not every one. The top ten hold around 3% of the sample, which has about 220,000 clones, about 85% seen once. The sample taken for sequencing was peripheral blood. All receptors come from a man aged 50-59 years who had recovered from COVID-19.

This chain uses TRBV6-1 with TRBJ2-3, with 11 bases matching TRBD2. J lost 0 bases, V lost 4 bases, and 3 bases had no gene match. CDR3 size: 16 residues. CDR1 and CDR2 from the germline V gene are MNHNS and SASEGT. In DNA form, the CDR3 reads TGTGCCAGCAGTGGAAGACTAGCGGGAAGCACAGATACGCAGTATTTT. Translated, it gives CASSGRLAGSTDTQYF.

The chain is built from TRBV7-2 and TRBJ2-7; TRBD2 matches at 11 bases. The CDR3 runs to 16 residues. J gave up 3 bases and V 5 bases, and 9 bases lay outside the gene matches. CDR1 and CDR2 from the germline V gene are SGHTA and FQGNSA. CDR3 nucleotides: TGTGCCAGCAGCCCCCGTGGTACTAGCGGGAGCTACGAGCAGTACTTC. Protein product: CASSPRGTSGSYEQYF.

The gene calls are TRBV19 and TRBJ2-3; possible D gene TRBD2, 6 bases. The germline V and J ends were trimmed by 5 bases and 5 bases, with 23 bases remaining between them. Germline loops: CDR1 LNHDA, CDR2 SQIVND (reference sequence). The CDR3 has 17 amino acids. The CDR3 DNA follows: TGTGCCAGTAGTCTCACCCCGAGGGCAGCGGGTAGAGATACGCAGTATTTT. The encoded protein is CASSLTPRAAGRDTQYF.

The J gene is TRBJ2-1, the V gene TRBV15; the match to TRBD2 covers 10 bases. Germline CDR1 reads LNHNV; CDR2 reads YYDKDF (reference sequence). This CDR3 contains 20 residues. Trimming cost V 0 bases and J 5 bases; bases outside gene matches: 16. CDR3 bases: TGTGCCACCAGCAGAGATCCCCGGACGCTCTCGGGACTAGCGCACAATGAGCAGTTCTTC. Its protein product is CATSRDPRTLSGLAHNEQFF. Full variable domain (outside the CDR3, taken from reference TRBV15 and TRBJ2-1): DAMVIQNPRYQVTQFGKPVTLSCSQTLNHNVMYWYQQKSSQAPKLLFHYYDKDFNNEADTPDNFQSRRPNTSFCFLDIRSPGLGDTAMYLCATSRDPRTLSGLAHNEQFFGPGTRLTVL.

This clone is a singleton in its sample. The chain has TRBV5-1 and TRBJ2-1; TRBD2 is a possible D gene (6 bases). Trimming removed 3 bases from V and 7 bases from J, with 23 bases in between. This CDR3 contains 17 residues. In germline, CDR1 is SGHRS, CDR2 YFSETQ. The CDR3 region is CASSSGRRAGPRNEQFF. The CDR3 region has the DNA TGCGCCAGCAGCTCGGGCCGGAGGGCGGGCCCAAGGAATGAGCAGTTCTTC.

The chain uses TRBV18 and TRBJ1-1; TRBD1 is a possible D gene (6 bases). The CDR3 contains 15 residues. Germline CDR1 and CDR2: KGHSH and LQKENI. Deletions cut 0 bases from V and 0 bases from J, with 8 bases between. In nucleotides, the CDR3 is TGTGCCAGCTCACCACCCGGACAGATGAACACTGAAGCTTTCTTT. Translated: CASSPPGQMNTEAFF.

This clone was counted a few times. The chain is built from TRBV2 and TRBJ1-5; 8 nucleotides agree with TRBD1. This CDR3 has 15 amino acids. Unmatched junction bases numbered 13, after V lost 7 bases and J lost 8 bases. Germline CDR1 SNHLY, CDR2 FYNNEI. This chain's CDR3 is CASKSHRGLVEPQHF. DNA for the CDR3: TGTGCCAGCAAATCCCACAGGGGGTTAGTGGAGCCCCAGCATTTT.

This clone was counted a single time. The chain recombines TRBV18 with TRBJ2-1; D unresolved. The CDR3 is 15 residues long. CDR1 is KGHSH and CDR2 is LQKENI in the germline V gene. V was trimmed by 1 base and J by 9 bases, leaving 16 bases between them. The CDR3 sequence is CASSPLASLSFEQFF. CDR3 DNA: TGTGCCAGCTCACCACTGGCCAGTCTTTCCTTTGAGCAGTTCTTC.

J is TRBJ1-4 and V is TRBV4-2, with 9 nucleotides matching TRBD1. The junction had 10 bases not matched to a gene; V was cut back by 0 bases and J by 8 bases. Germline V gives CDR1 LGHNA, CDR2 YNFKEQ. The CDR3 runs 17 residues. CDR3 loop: CASSQDHGGTGFEKLFF. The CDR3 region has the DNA TGTGCCAGCAGCCAAGATCATGGTGGGACAGGGTTCGAAAAACTGTTTTTT.

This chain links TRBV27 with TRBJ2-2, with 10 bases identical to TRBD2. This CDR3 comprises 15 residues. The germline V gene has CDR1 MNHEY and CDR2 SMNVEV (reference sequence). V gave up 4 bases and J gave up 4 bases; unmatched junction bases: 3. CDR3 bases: TGTGCCAGCAGTTATGCTAGCGGGAGCACCGGGGAGCTGTTTTTT. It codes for CASSYASGSTGELFF.

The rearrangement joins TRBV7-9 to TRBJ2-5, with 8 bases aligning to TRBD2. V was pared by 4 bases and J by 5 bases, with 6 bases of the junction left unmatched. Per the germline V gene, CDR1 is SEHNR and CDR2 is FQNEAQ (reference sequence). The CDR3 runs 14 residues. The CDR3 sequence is CASSSGGGVETQYF. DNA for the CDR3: TGTGCCAGCAGCTCCGGGGGGGGCGTTGAGACCCAGTACTTC.

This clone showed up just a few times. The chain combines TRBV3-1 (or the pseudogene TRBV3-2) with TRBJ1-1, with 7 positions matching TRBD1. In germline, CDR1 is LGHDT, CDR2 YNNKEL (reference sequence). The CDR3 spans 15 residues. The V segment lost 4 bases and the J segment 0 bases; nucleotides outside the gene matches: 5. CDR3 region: CASSPGGIMNTEAFF. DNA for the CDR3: TGTGCCAGCAGCCCAGGGGGAATTATGAACACTGAAGCTTTCTTT.

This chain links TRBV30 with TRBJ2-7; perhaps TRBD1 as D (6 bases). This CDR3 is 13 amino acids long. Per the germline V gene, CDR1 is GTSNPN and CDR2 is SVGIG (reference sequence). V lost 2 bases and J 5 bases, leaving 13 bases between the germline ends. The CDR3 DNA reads TGTGCCTGGAGTAACGACAGGCCCCACGAGCAGTACTTC. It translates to CAWSNDRPHEQYF.

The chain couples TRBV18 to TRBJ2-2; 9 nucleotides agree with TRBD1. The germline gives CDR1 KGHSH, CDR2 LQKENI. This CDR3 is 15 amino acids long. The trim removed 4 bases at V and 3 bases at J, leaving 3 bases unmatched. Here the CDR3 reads CASSQGQGDTGELFF. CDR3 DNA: TGTGCCAGCTCACAGGGACAGGGCGACACCGGGGAGCTGTTTTTT.

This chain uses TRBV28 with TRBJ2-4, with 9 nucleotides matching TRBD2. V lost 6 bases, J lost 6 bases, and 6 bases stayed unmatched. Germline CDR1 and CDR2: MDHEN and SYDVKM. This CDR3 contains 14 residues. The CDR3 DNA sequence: TGTGCCAGCAGCAGGACTAGCGCCGGAAACATTCAGTACTTC. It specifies CASSRTSAGNIQYF.

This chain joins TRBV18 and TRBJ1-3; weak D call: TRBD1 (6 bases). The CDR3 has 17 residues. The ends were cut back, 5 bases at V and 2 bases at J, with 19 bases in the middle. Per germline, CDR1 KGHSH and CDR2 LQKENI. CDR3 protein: CASSVRTETLAGNTIYF. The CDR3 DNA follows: TGTGCCAGCTCAGTTCGGACAGAGACTCTTGCTGGAAACACCATATATTTT.

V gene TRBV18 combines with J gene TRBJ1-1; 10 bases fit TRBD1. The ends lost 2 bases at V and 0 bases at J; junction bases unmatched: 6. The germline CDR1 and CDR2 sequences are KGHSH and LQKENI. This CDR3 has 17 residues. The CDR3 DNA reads TGTGCCAGCTCACCAAGGACAGGGGGGCCGATGAACACTGAAGCTTTCTTT. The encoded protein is CASSPRTGGPMNTEAFF.

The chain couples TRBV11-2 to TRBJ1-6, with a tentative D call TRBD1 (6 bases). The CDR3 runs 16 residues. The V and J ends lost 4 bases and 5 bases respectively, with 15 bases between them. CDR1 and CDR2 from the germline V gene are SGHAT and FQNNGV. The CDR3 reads CASSSNRVWDNSPLHF. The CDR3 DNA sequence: TGTGCCAGCAGCTCCAACAGGGTATGGGATAATTCACCCCTCCACTTT.

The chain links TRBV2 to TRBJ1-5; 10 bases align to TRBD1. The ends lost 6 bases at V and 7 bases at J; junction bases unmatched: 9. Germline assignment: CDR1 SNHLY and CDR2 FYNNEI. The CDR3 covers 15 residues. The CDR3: CASREGQGNWQPQHF. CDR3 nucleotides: TGTGCCAGCAGGGAGGGACAGGGGAATTGGCAGCCCCAGCATTTT.

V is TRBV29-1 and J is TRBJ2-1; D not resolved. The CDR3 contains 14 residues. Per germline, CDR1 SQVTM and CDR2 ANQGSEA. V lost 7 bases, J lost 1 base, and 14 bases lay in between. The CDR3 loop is CSASGVLSYNEQFF. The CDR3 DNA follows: TGCAGCGCCTCAGGCGTATTATCCTACAATGAGCAGTTCTTC.

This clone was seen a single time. The CDR3 sequence: CASSLDQGHYNEQFF. In DNA form, the CDR3 reads TGTGCCAGCAGCTTAGATCAGGGGCACTACAATGAGCAGTTCTTC. The genes are TRBV11-2 and TRBJ2-1, with a possible D match to TRBD1 (6 bases). This CDR3 is built from 15 residues. Per germline, CDR1 SGHAT and CDR2 FQNNGV. V was pared by 0 bases and J by 3 bases, with 9 bases between.